This TCR beta chain stems from a study of blood T cell repertoires in COVID-19. Study-wide background: Acute and convalescent COVID-19 specimens originated in the United States, Italy and Spain.

In the study's own analysis: Researchers report that nucleated cell counts were estimated from reference gene primer amplification. Assay used: immunoSEQ multiplex PCR; TCRdb lists only in-frame clones, some missing. V and J calls and clone size are copied from that table; D and trimming were computed from the DNA. This table holds hundreds of thousands of clones, around four fifths found once. The V gene's germline CDR1 is SSHAT and CDR2 FNYEAQ (reference sequence). CDR3 size: 15 residues. This clone was recorded a few times. A read error may account for a junction end that differs from germline. This receptor was obtained from a woman in her forties or fifties with active or convalescent COVID-19. The specimen was peripheral blood. V usage is TRBV7-7 and J usage is TRBJ2-3; 9 bases map to TRBD2. CDR3 sequence (DNA): TGTGCTAGCAGCCCGGGGAGCGGGAGGTCGGATACGCAGTATTTT. This codes for CASSPGSGRSDTQYF. The full variable domain, its missing parts supplied by reference TRBV7-7 and TRBJ2-3, is GAGVSQSPRYKVTKRGQDVTLRCDPISSHATLYWYQQALGQGPEFLTYFNYEAQPDKSGLPSDRFSAERPEGSISTLTIQRTEQRDSAMYRCASSPGSGRSDTQYFGPGTRLTVL.